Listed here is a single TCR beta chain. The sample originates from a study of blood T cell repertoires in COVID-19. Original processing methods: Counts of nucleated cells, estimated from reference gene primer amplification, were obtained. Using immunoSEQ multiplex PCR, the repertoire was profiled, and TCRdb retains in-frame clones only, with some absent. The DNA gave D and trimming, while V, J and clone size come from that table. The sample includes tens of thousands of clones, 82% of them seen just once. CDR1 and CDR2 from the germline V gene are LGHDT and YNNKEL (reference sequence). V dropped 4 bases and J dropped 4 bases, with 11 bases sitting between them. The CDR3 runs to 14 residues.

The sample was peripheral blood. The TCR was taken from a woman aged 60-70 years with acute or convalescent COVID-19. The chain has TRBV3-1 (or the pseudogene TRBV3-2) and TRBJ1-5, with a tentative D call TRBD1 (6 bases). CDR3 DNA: TGTGCCAGCAGCCCCTGGGACACGAATCAGCCCCAGCATTTT. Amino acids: CASSPWDTNQPQHF.